Following are 30 T cell receptor beta chains from one sample sequenced in a study of T cells after yellow fever vaccination (dated by TCRdb to about 2019). The library was built by means of 5' RACE. The run used an Illumina HiSeq 2500. TCRdb's own reprocessing of the public reads used fastp at Q25 and MiXCR and kept productive beta chains. Here each entry gathers all rows of one CDR3 protein and keeps the most common genes and DNA. This sample is represented by over 120,000 distinct CDR3 sequences; less than 8.5% of them were singletons. Approximately 0.64% of the sample goes to the ten largest clones. The treatment or condition label, read with the paper, signifies: live attenuated yellow fever vaccine strain. The sequencing used CD4+ T cells sorted from PBMCs, collected 10 days after the yellow fever booster vaccination. Receptors originate from a man younger than 45 who received the YFV17D yellow fever vaccine.

The chain links TRBV25-1 to TRBJ2-1; the D call may be TRBD1 or TRBD2 (5 bases each). Germline V gene data show CDR1 as MGHDK and CDR2 as SYGVNS. CDR3 length: 18 amino acids. The V end lost 1 base, the J end lost 10 bases, and 26 bases lay between the germline ends. The CDR3 bases are TGTGCCAGCAGTGAATGGTTTCAGGGTGGAAGTGGGGGTCGCGAGCAGTTCTTC. This gives the protein CASSEWFQGGSGGREQFF.

At least ten counts were recorded for this clonotype. The chain has TRBV7-9 and TRBJ2-7, with TRBD1 identical over 7 bases. Trimming took 5 bases from V and 2 from J; bases not matched to a gene: 9. This CDR3 contains 15 residues. Looked up from germline, CDR1 is SEHNR and CDR2 is FQNEAQ (reference sequence). The CDR3 DNA sequence: TGTGCCAGCAGCCCCCGGACAGGTATTCCCTACGAGCAGTACTTC. Translated, it gives CASSPRTGIPYEQYF.

This clonotype was observed a few times. The V call is TRBV6-2 or TRBV6-3, the J call TRBJ2-2; D is uncertain. V was cut by 6 bases and J by 10 bases, with 12 bases left in between. The length of the CDR3 is 12 residues. From germline, CDR1 is MNHEY and CDR2 SVGEGT. The CDR3 DNA reads as TGTGCCAGCAGCTATAGGGCCGCGGAGCTGTTTTTT. As protein: CASSYRAAELFF.

The rearrangement links TRBV12-3 or TRBV12-4 to TRBJ1-4; the match to TRBD1 covers 10 bases. V was pared by 6 bases and J by 7 bases, with 8 bases of the junction left unmatched. CDR3 length: 15 residues. CDR3 sequence reads: CASRPRDRGIEKLFF. In nucleotides, the CDR3 is TGTGCCAGCAGACCCCGGGACAGGGGAATTGAAAAACTGTTTTTT.

This clonotype has ten or more counts. The CDR3 sequence: CASSVGTANTEAFF. The CDR3 DNA sequence: TGTGCCAGCAGCGTGGGGACGGCGAACACTGAAGCTTTCTTT. This rearrangement joins TRBV9 to TRBJ1-1; D perhaps matches TRBD1 (5 bases). The CDR3 extends over 14 amino acids. The ends were cut back, 2 bases at V and 1 base at J, with 9 bases in the middle. Germline V gives CDR1 SGDLS, CDR2 YYNGEE.

This clonotype is a singleton in its sample. This chain joins TRBV29-1 and TRBJ2-1; D uncertain. In germline, CDR1 is SQVTM, CDR2 ANQGSEA. This CDR3 is 12 amino acids long. The V end lost 4 bases, the J end lost 4 bases, and 8 bases lay between the germline ends. The CDR3 region has the DNA TGCAGCGTTGGACGGTTATACAATGAGCAGTTCTTC. This translates into CSVGRLYNEQFF.

This clonotype was seen repeatedly, ten times or more. The chain employs TRBV19 and TRBJ2-3, with D maybe TRBD2 (6 bases). The length of the CDR3 is 17 residues. Per germline, CDR1 LNHDA and CDR2 SQIVND (reference sequence). The V and J ends lost 8 bases and 2 bases respectively, with 23 bases between them. The CDR3 nucleotides read TGTGCCAGTTCACCATATCGACGGGGGAGGTTCACAGATACGCAGTATTTT. It codes for CASSPYRRGRFTDTQYF.

This clonotype was counted a few times. The gene calls are TRBV6-5 and TRBJ2-1, with D maybe TRBD2 (6 bases). CDR1 MNHEY and CDR2 SVGAGI come from the germline V gene. Trimming took 7 bases from V and 8 from J, leaving 12 bases between them. CDR3 length: 12 residues. The CDR3 DNA sequence: TGTGCCAGCAACCTGACTAGGGATGAGCAGTTCTTC. Translation gives CASNLTRDEQFF.

There are many counts of this clonotype. This chain connects TRBV20-1 to TRBJ2-3; maybe TRBD1 (6 bases). This CDR3 is 14 amino acids long. The germline V and J ends were trimmed by 5 bases and 4 bases, with 16 bases remaining between them. Germline V lookup: CDR1 DFQATT, CDR2 SNEGSKA (reference sequence). CDR3 nucleotide sequence: TGCAGTGCTCCTATGACAGGTTCCCCAGATACGCAGTATTTT. Protein sequence: CSAPMTGSPDTQYF.

This clonotype turned up a few times. This chain joins TRBV5-1 and TRBJ2-1; possible D gene TRBD1, 6 bases. Trimming removed 0 bases from V and 1 base from J, with 11 bases in between. The CDR3 consists of 16 residues. Germline V CDR1 and CDR2: SGHRS, YFSETQ. CDR3 coding DNA: TGCGCCAGCAGCTTGGGCCCACAGGGATCCTACAATGAGCAGTTCTTC. Residues: CASSLGPQGSYNEQFF.

This clonotype has a count of ten or more. This sequence joins TRBV15 and TRBJ2-1; 11 positions match TRBD2. Germline values: CDR1 LNHNV, CDR2 YYDKDF (reference sequence). The CDR3 covers 17 residues. With V trimmed by 1 base and J by 8 bases, 10 bases remained unmatched. This CDR3 is CATSRGVAGGGLDEQFF. CDR3 nucleotides: TGTGCCACCAGCAGAGGGGTAGCGGGAGGGGGTCTAGATGAGCAGTTCTTC.

This clonotype was found once. The V and J genes are TRBV7-2 and TRBJ1-6; possibly TRBD1 for D (5 bases). With 2 bases removed from V and 10 bases from J, the gap between germline ends came to 12 bases. This CDR3 is built from 14 residues. Germline V gene data show CDR1 as SGHTA and CDR2 as FQGNSA. DNA of the CDR3: TGTGCCAGCAGCTTAATCCGGGGGGAATCACCCCTCCACTTT. Its protein is CASSLIRGESPLHF.

This clonotype was found many times. The chain carries TRBV18 and TRBJ2-1; 9 bases are shared with TRBD2. The CDR3 runs 19 residues. V lost 1 base to trimming and J lost 6 bases; unmatched junction nucleotides: 16. From germline, CDR1 is KGHSH and CDR2 LQKENI. The CDR3 here is CASSPQGYVSGSGSNEQFF. Here the CDR3 DNA reads TGTGCCAGCTCACCACAGGGCTACGTTAGCGGGAGCGGGTCCAATGAGCAGTTCTTC.

There are a few counts of this clonotype. The chain is built from TRBV9 and TRBJ2-3; no firm D call. CDR1 and CDR2 from the germline V gene are SGDLS and YYNGEE. The ends were cut back, 6 bases at V and 3 bases at J, with 11 bases in the middle. The CDR3 loop spans 13 amino acids. The CDR3 DNA reads TGTGCCAGCAATGATGGATCAACAGATACGCAGTATTTT. Protein sequence: CASNDGSTDTQYF. The full variable domain, its missing parts supplied by reference TRBV9 and TRBJ2-3, is DSGVTQTPKHLITATGQRVTLRCSPRSGDLSVYWYQQSLDQGLQFLIQYYNGEERAKGNILERFSAQQFPDLHSELNLSSLELGDSALYFCASNDGSTDTQYFGPGTRLTVL.

At least ten counts were recorded for this clonotype. V and J are TRBV6-1 and TRBJ1-1, with TRBD1 as a possible D gene (6 bases). In germline, CDR1 is MNHNS, CDR2 SASEGT. This CDR3 has 13 amino acids. Trimming pared 7 bases from V and 4 bases from J, leaving 13 bases between. The CDR3 region is CASTKNRVTEAFF. DNA for the CDR3: TGTGCCAGCACCAAGAACAGGGTCACTGAAGCTTTCTTT.

There are many counts of this clonotype. This chain uses TRBV24-1 with TRBJ2-3, with TRBD2 matching 13 bases. The CDR3 has 16 amino acids. Germline V CDR1 and CDR2: KGHDR, SFDVKD. V lost 5 bases and J lost 5; bases outside the gene matches: 6. Here the CDR3 DNA reads TGTGCCACCAGTGGTGCCGGGACTAGCGGGATAGATACGCAGTATTTT. Translated: CATSGAGTSGIDTQYF.

This clonotype has only a few counts. The chain employs TRBV27 and TRBJ2-1; D gene uncertain. Germline V gene sequence: CDR1 MNHEY, CDR2 SMNVEV (reference sequence). The CDR3 consists of 13 residues. The V gene lost 3 bases and the J gene lost 6 bases, with 9 bases spanning the gap. As DNA, the CDR3 is TGTGCCAGCAGTTTGGTCGGCTCCAATGAGCAGTTCTTC. Translating it yields CASSLVGSNEQFF.

The table lists this clonotype with many counts. The V call is TRBV25-1, the J call TRBJ2-7; no clear D. CDR1 MGHDK and CDR2 SYGVNS come from the germline V gene. V lost 0 bases to trimming and J lost 4 bases, with 7 bases between them. The CDR3 loop spans 13 amino acids. The CDR3 DNA follows: TGTGCCAGCAGTGAATACCCATATTACGAGCAGTACTTC. This gives the protein CASSEYPYYEQYF.

Many counts were recorded for this clonotype. This sequence joins TRBV12-3 or TRBV12-4 and TRBJ2-5; TRBD1 matches 9 bases. V dropped 6 bases and J dropped 7; count of bases not matched to a gene: 9. This CDR3 spans 14 amino acids. CDR3 sequence (DNA): TGTGCCAGCAGCGCCTCGGGACAGGGCGGGACCCAGTACTTC. Translated, it gives CASSASGQGGTQYF.

This clonotype was counted a few times. The V call is TRBV13, the J call TRBJ2-7, with 10 bases that match TRBD1. Germline V CDR1 and CDR2: PRHDT, FYEKMQ (reference sequence). V dropped 5 bases and J dropped 3; count of bases not matched to a gene: 7. CDR3 length: 15 amino acids. CDR3 region: CASSPGTGAGYEQYF. In DNA, the CDR3 is TGTGCCAGCAGCCCGGGGACAGGGGCTGGCTACGAGCAGTACTTC.

This clonotype was detected many times. This chain joins TRBV25-1 and TRBJ2-7, with D perhaps matching TRBD1 (6 bases). The CDR3 is 14 amino acids. Per the germline V gene, CDR1 is MGHDK and CDR2 is SYGVNS. Between the trimmed V and J ends, which lost 6 bases and 3 bases, there was a span of 15 bases. The CDR3 reads CASRGHPPIYEQYF. The CDR3, as DNA: TGTGCCAGCAGGGGACACCCCCCTATCTACGAGCAGTACTTC.

This clonotype was detected many times. This rearrangement joins TRBV5-1 to TRBJ1-4; D remains unclear. The CDR3 sequence is 13 residues long. Germline values: CDR1 SGHRS, CDR2 YFSETQ. Trimming left V 5 bases short and J 6 bases short, with 11 bases between. The CDR3 sequence is CASRTSADEKLFF. In nucleotides, the CDR3 is TGCGCCAGCAGGACTTCTGCGGATGAAAAACTGTTTTTT.

With regard to this clonotype: A much larger clone differs by one base, so this may be a read error. This chain joins TRBV6-1 and TRBJ2-7; TRBD1 matches 9 bases. V lost 8 bases and J lost 1; bases outside the gene matches: 9. CDR1 MNHNS and CDR2 SASEGT come from the germline V gene. The CDR3 runs to 15 residues. CDR3 sequence (DNA): TGTGCCAGCCATCCGCCCGGGACAGGGTCCTACGAGCAGTACTTC. Its translation: CASHPPGTGSYEQYF.

This clonotype showed up many times. This CDR3 reads CASSLAGQGSNYGYTF. DNA of the CDR3: TGCGCCAGCAGCTTGGCTGGGCAGGGGTCTAACTATGGCTACACCTTC. The chain uses TRBV5-1 and TRBJ1-2; D is possibly TRBD1 (6 bases). Between the trimmed V and J ends, which lost 0 bases and 0 bases, there was a span of 12 bases. The CDR3 totals 16 residues. Germline lookup yields CDR1 SGHRS and CDR2 YFSETQ.

V usage is TRBV20-1 and J usage is TRBJ2-1, with TRBD2 matching 7 bases. The V segment lost 1 base and the J segment 0 bases; nucleotides outside the gene matches: 9. The CDR3 totals 17 residues. The germline CDR1 and CDR2 sequences are DFQATT and SNEGSKA (reference sequence). The DNA of the CDR3 is TGCAGTGCTAGAGTCCAAGGGGCGGGAGCCTCCTACAATGAGCAGTTCTTC. It codes for CSARVQGAGASYNEQFF.

This rearrangement joins TRBV3-1 to TRBJ2-2, with 8 bases lining up with TRBD2. Germline V gene data show CDR1 as LGHDT and CDR2 as YNNKEL (reference sequence). The V segment lost 4 bases and the J segment 9 bases; nucleotides outside the gene matches: 13. This CDR3 has 16 residues. The CDR3: CASSLGRAGRARELFF. CDR3 nucleotides: TGTGCCAGCAGCCTGGGGCGGGCCGGGAGGGCCCGGGAGCTGTTTTTT.

Ten or more counts support this clonotype. CDR3 sequence reads: CASSKAGTLSYNEQFF. DNA for the CDR3: TGTGCCAGCAGCAAGGCTGGGACCCTGTCCTACAATGAGCAGTTCTTC. The rearrangement links TRBV11-3 to TRBJ2-1; the D gene could be TRBD1 or TRBD2 (5 bases each). In germline, CDR1 is SGHNT, CDR2 YENEEA. The CDR3 has 16 amino acids. V was pared by 5 bases and J by 1 base, with 15 bases between. Full variable domain (missing parts from reference TRBV11-3 and TRBJ2-1): EAGVVQSPRYKIIEKKQPVAFWCNPISGHNTLYWYLQNLGQGPELLIRYENEEAVDDSQLPKDRFSAERLKGVDSTLKIQPAELGDSAVYLCASSKAGTLSYNEQFFGPGTRLTVL.

This clonotype has ten or more counts. The V gene is TRBV20-1, the J gene TRBJ2-5; TRBD1 matches 10 bases. V gave up 6 bases and J gave up 7 bases; unmatched junction bases: 2. This CDR3 spans 11 amino acids. The germline gives CDR1 DFQATT, CDR2 SNEGSKA (reference sequence). CDR3 nucleotides: TGCAGTGCCCGGACAGGGGGGACCCAGTACTTC. Translating it yields CSARTGGTQYF.

The table lists this clonotype with many counts. This rearrangement joins TRBV7-3 to TRBJ2-1; 7 nucleotides match TRBD2. This CDR3 is 19 amino acids long. J gave up 0 bases and V 2 bases, and 13 bases lay outside the gene matches. Germline-derived CDR1 and CDR2 are SGHTA and FQGTGA. The CDR3 sequence is CASSLLPASGTSSYNEQFF. The CDR3 DNA reads TGTGCCAGCAGCTTATTACCCGCTAGCGGAACTAGCTCCTACAATGAGCAGTTCTTC.

This clonotype has a count of ten or more. The chain links TRBV30 to TRBJ2-7; D unresolved. The CDR3 contains 13 residues. Trimming stripped 2 bases from V and 4 bases from J, with 12 bases between. The germline CDR1 and CDR2 sequences are GTSNPN and SVGIG (reference sequence). This chain's CDR3 is CAWSKPWGYEQYF. Written as DNA, the CDR3 is TGTGCCTGGAGTAAGCCGTGGGGTTACGAGCAGTACTTC.